One and the same sample provided the 23 T cell receptor beta chains below, sequenced in a study of CD8 T cells in Susac syndrome. Random-hexamer reverse transcription was applied to about 0.5 to 1 ug RNA. TCRdb called the immunoSEQ multiplex PCR reads again in MiXCR, with one record for every CDR3 protein. Of 150,000 to 200,000 distinct CDR3 sequences in the sample, about 90% were seen once. Sequencing was performed on CD4+ T cells from PBMCs. These receptors were taken from a human donor in good health.

This chain joins TRBV9 and TRBJ2-7, with D maybe TRBD1 (6 bases). V gave up 4 bases and J gave up 1 base, with 21 bases separating them. The germline V gene encodes CDR1 SGDLS and CDR2 YYNGEE. The CDR3 runs 17 residues. This CDR3 reads CASSPRASRGRSYEQYF. The CDR3 DNA reads TGTGCCAGCAGCCCCCGGGCGTCCAGGGGCCGTTCCTACGAGCAGTACTTC.

This chain joins TRBV7-8 and TRBJ2-7; no clear D. Trimming removed 3 bases at V and 5 bases at J, with 5 bases between. This CDR3 has 11 residues. Germline CDR1 SGHVS, CDR2 FQNEAQ. The CDR3 region has the DNA TGTGCCAGCAGCTTTATAGACGAGCAGTACTTC. As protein: CASSFIDEQYF. Variable domain in full (rest from reference TRBV7-8 and TRBJ2-7): GAGVSQSPRYKVAKRGQDVALRCDPISGHVSLFWYQQALGQGPEFLTYFQNEAQLDKSGLPSDRFFAERPEGSVSTLKIQRTQQEDSAVYLCASSFIDEQYFGPGTRLTVT.

This rearrangement joins TRBV4-3 to TRBJ2-2, with D tentatively TRBD2 (6 bases). Germline V CDR1 and CDR2: LGHNA, YSLEER. The CDR3 sequence is 16 residues long. Trimming cost V 2 bases and J 5 bases, with 15 bases left between them. The CDR3 is CASSQRVGSGTGELFF. DNA for the CDR3: TGCGCCAGCAGCCAAAGGGTTGGTAGCGGAACCGGGGAGCTGTTTTTT.

The rearrangement links TRBV6-2 or TRBV6-3 to TRBJ2-1; 8 bases align to TRBD1. V lost 5 bases to trimming and J lost 7 bases; unmatched junction nucleotides: 1. In germline, CDR1 is MNHEY, CDR2 SVGEGT. CDR3 size: 12 residues. The CDR3 DNA is TGTGCCAGCAGTCACAGGGGGAATGAGCAGTTCTTC. Protein product: CASSHRGNEQFF.

The chain combines TRBV2 with TRBJ2-3; possible D gene TRBD1, 5 bases. This CDR3 is 13 amino acids long. Germline CDR1 and CDR2: SNHLY and FYNNEI. The ends were cut back, 1 base at V and 10 bases at J, with 12 bases in the middle. The CDR3 DNA follows: TGTGCCAGCAGTGAAGGAAGGACAATCGCGCAGTATTTT. Translation gives CASSEGRTIAQYF.

Only one count was recorded for this clonotype. The chain is built from TRBV29-1 and TRBJ2-7; 8 bases align to TRBD2. CDR1 and CDR2 (germline): SQVTM, ANQGSEA. The ends lost 0 bases at V and 4 bases at J; junction bases unmatched: 14. This CDR3 is 17 amino acids long. CDR3 bases: TGCAGCGTTGAAGAAGGGCTAGCGGGTCTTGGCGAGTACGAGCAGTACTTC. Residues: CSVEEGLAGLGEYEQYF.

V is TRBV12-3 or TRBV12-4 and J is TRBJ2-2, with no clear D. The CDR3 runs 13 residues. V was pared by 6 bases and J by 6 bases, with 11 bases between. CDR3 in DNA: TGTGCCAGCAGACCCGGGTGGGCCGGGGAGCTGTTTTTT. Translating gives CASRPGWAGELFF.

The chain recombines TRBV7-9 with TRBJ2-2; 7 bases agree with TRBD2. V shed 3 bases, J shed 1 base, and the junction held 2 bases outside the gene matches. CDR1 SEHNR and CDR2 FQNEAQ come from the germline V gene (reference sequence). This CDR3 spans 15 amino acids. DNA of the CDR3: TGTGCCAGCAGCTTTCTAGCGGTGAACACCGGGGAGCTGTTTTTT. The encoded protein is CASSFLAVNTGELFF. Based on the CDR3 plus reference TRBV7-9 and TRBJ2-2, the full variable domain is DTGVSQNPRHKITKRGQNVTFRCDPISEHNRLYWYRQTLGQGPEFLTYFQNEAQLEKSRLLSDRFSAERPKGSFSTLEIQRTEQGDSAMYLCASSFLAVNTGELFFGEGSRLTVL.

The rearrangement joins TRBV7-9 to TRBJ2-4, with 7 bases that match TRBD1. The CDR3 spans 16 residues. After removal of 4 bases from V and 0 bases from J, the junction contained 6 bases not matched to a gene. Germline values: CDR1 SEHNR, CDR2 FQNEAQ (reference sequence). The CDR3: CASSSQGVIAKNIQYF. CDR3 nucleotides: TGTGCCAGCAGCTCCCAGGGGGTAATAGCCAAAAACATTCAGTACTTC.

This clonotype was picked up a small number of times. The chain recombines TRBV5-1 with TRBJ2-7; no reliable D call. Trimming took off 0 bases at V and 7 bases at J, with 8 bases between the two ends. Germline lookup yields CDR1 SGHRS and CDR2 YFSETQ. CDR3 size: 12 residues. The CDR3 protein is CASSLGQGEQYF. CDR3 coding DNA: TGCGCCAGCAGCTTGGGTCAAGGAGAGCAGTACTTC.

The V gene is TRBV25-1, the J gene TRBJ2-1; TRBD1 matches at 9 bases. The germline gives CDR1 MGHDK, CDR2 SYGVNS. V gave up 6 bases and J gave up 12 bases; unmatched junction bases: 6. The CDR3 has 12 amino acids. The CDR3: CASSNRGPGQFF. DNA for the CDR3: TGTGCCAGCAGCAACAGGGGGCCAGGGCAGTTCTTC.

CDR3: CSVDSGGRGQPQHF. The CDR3, as DNA: TGCAGCGTTGACTCGGGGGGCAGGGGCCAGCCCCAGCATTTT. This chain uses TRBV29-1 with TRBJ1-5; tentatively, D is TRBD1 (6 bases). Germline V gene lookup returns CDR1 SQVTM and CDR2 ANQGSEA. This CDR3 has 14 amino acids. Trimming took 3 bases from V and 7 from J, leaving 16 bases between them.

The chain joins TRBV5-6 to TRBJ1-5; 7 bases align to TRBD1. The CDR3 spans 15 residues. The V gene end was trimmed by 0 bases and the J gene end by 2 bases; junction bases not matched to a gene: 2. Germline V gene sequence: CDR1 SGHDT, CDR2 YYEEEE. The CDR3 sequence is CASSLAGTGNQPQHF. DNA of the CDR3: TGTGCCAGCAGCTTGGCCGGGACAGGCAATCAGCCCCAGCATTTT.

The chain uses TRBV6-1 and TRBJ2-5; 13 bases fit TRBD2. Germline values: CDR1 MNHNS, CDR2 SASEGT. Trimming cost V 2 bases and J 4 bases; bases outside gene matches: 1. The CDR3 runs to 15 residues. The CDR3 bases are TGTGCCAGCAGTGAAACTAGCGGGGGGGCAGAGACCCAGTACTTC. Translated: CASSETSGGAETQYF.

V usage is TRBV21-1 and J usage is TRBJ2-3; TRBD2 is taken as the D call from the table, unchecked against the DNA. TRBV21-1 is a known pseudogene. The CDR3 length is 21 residues. Here the CDR3 DNA reads TGTGCCAGCAGCAAAGACGTTGGACTAGCGGGAGGGCCCCTCAGCACAGATACGCAGTATTTT. Its translation is CASSKDVGLAGGPLSTDTQYF.

V is TRBV29-1 and J is TRBJ2-5; D unresolved. The germline CDR1 and CDR2 sequences are SQVTM and ANQGSEA. Trimming pared 4 bases from V and 3 bases from J, leaving 6 bases between. The CDR3 is 11 residues long. The CDR3 region is CSVAGEETQYF. In DNA form, the CDR3 reads TGCAGCGTTGCCGGTGAAGAGACCCAGTACTTC.

V usage is TRBV4-1 and J usage is TRBJ2-7; D gene unclear. Per germline, CDR1 MGHRA and CDR2 YSYEKL. V was cut by 3 bases and J by 0 bases, with 12 bases left in between. The CDR3 consists of 15 residues. CDR3 DNA: TGCGCCAGCAGCCAGCCGTTTCAGGCCTCCTACGAGCAGTACTTC. Translated, it gives CASSQPFQASYEQYF.

The rearrangement links TRBV20-1 to TRBJ1-4; 7 bases are a match to TRBD1. The V gene's germline CDR1 is DFQATT and CDR2 SNEGSKA (reference sequence). V was clipped by 6 bases and J by 2 bases; unmatched bases: 9. The CDR3 is made up of 15 amino acids. CDR3 in amino acids: CSAHPLDRTNEKLFF. The CDR3 DNA reads TGCAGTGCCCATCCACTGGACAGGACTAATGAAAAACTGTTTTTT.

The V call is TRBV20-1, the J call TRBJ1-2; 7 bases line up with TRBD1. In germline, CDR1 is DFQATT, CDR2 SNEGSKA (reference sequence). Trimming at V came to 3 bases and at J to 3 bases, leaving 13 bases not matched to a gene. This CDR3 is built from 16 residues. CDR3 DNA sequence: TGCAGTGCTAGTTCGTCCGACAGGGCGAACTACTATGGCTACACCTTC. Its protein product is CSASSSDRANYYGYTF.

This chain connects TRBV12-3 or TRBV12-4 to TRBJ1-5, with D maybe TRBD1 (5 bases). CDR3 length equals 13 residues. Deletions cut 5 bases from V and 5 bases from J, with 10 bases between. For the CDR3, the DNA is TGTGCCAGCAGTACCCAGGGAGATCAGCCCCAGCATTTT. This sequence encodes CASSTQGDQPQHF.

In its sample, this clonotype was seen once. The genes are TRBV18 and TRBJ1-1; 9 bases are shared with TRBD1. V shed 0 bases, J shed 0 bases, and the junction held 5 bases outside the gene matches. The length of the CDR3 is 17 residues. CDR1 and CDR2 (germline): KGHSH, LQKENI. The CDR3 protein is CASSPPSGTGMNTEAFF. The CDR3 DNA reads as TGTGCCAGCTCACCACCCAGTGGGACAGGGATGAACACTGAAGCTTTCTTT.

This sequence joins TRBV18 and TRBJ2-7; the match to TRBD1 covers 9 bases. V lost 0 bases, J lost 0 bases, and 3 bases stayed unmatched. This CDR3 has 16 residues. Germline V gene lookup returns CDR1 KGHSH and CDR2 LQKENI. CDR3 DNA: TGTGCCAGCTCACCACCTGGGACAGGGACCTCCTACGAGCAGTACTTC. This gives the protein CASSPPGTGTSYEQYF.

CDR3 region: CASSYSPERQYF. The CDR3 DNA reads TGTGCCAGCAGTTACTCCCCGGAGCGGCAGTACTTC. This chain connects TRBV6-2 or TRBV6-3 to TRBJ2-7, with unresolved D. The CDR3 is 12 residues long. Germline loops: CDR1 MNHEY, CDR2 SVGEGT. V was pared by 0 bases and J by 9 bases, with 9 bases between.